These 27 T cell receptor beta chains were sequenced from one sample in a study of shared clonotypes between healthy human individuals. Here immunoSEQ multiplex PCR was the method, and the copy in TCRdb shows in-frame clones only, minus some. The table includes about 2 million clones, over 85% detected once. Naive CD8 cells lacked CD45RO and underwent positive selection for CCR7, leaving out terminally differentiated effector memory CD45RA+ cells. Sequences were obtained from naive CD8+ T cells sorted from blood. Receptor source: a man between 18 and 29 years old in good health.

V gene TRBV11-2 combines with J gene TRBJ1-2, with TRBD1 as a possible D gene (5 bases). Germline CDR1 and CDR2: SGHAT and FQNNGV. The CDR3 extends over 15 amino acids. The ends were cut back, 7 bases at V and 3 bases at J, with 18 bases in the middle. The CDR3, as DNA: TGTGCCAGCATGACGGGCAGGGCCCTTTACTATGGCTACACCTTC. It codes for CASMTGRALYYGYTF.

The gene calls are TRBV15 and TRBJ1-1, with TRBD1 matching over 7 bases. This CDR3 spans 16 amino acids. Germline loops: CDR1 LNHNV, CDR2 YYDKDF (reference sequence). With 0 bases clipped from V and 0 bases from J, the junction kept 4 bases outside the gene matches. CDR3 protein: CATSRDRGNMNTEAFF. CDR3 nucleotide sequence: TGTGCCACCAGCAGAGACAGGGGGAATATGAACACTGAAGCTTTCTTT.

The DNA for the CDR3 is TGTGCCAGCAGCGAATACGGTCGGGTTGAGGAGACCCAGTACTTC. Encoded protein: CASSEYGRVEETQYF. The chain couples TRBV9 to TRBJ2-5; D remains ambiguous. The CDR3 contains 15 residues. V lost 3 bases and J 5 bases, leaving 17 bases between the germline ends. Germline CDR1 reads SGDLS; CDR2 reads YYNGEE.

The chain couples TRBV6-6 to TRBJ2-1; 8 bases are a match to TRBD2. CDR3 length equals 15 residues. V shed 4 bases, J shed 10 bases, and the junction held 12 bases outside the gene matches. Germline V gives CDR1 MNHNY, CDR2 SVGAGI (reference sequence). The CDR3 reads CASSSGTSFFREQFF. The CDR3 DNA reads as TGTGCCAGCAGTTCCGGGACTAGTTTTTTTAGGGAGCAGTTCTTC.

This chain links TRBV12-5 with TRBJ2-1; 8 bases are shared with TRBD1. This CDR3 spans 15 amino acids. V shed 6 bases and J 2 bases; nucleotides not matched to a gene: 6. Looked up from germline, CDR1 is LGHNT and CDR2 is FRNRAP. The CDR3 spells CASGYDRGAYNEQFF. CDR3 DNA: TGTGCTAGTGGGTACGACAGGGGAGCCTACAATGAGCAGTTCTTC.

The gene calls are TRBV7-9 and TRBJ2-7; D is ambiguous. This CDR3 has 12 residues. CDR1 and CDR2 (germline): SEHNR, FQNEAQ (reference sequence). The V and J ends lost 5 bases and 10 bases respectively, with 15 bases between them. The CDR3 protein is CASSDPTPNQYF. CDR3 DNA: TGTGCCAGCAGCGACCCGACTCCTAACCAGTACTTC.

About this clone itself: The sample carries other DNA sequences with the same CDR3. The rearrangement joins TRBV7-9 to TRBJ2-1; D is perhaps TRBD2 (7 bases). The CDR3 covers 15 residues. Between the trimmed V and J ends, which lost 5 bases and 1 base, there was a span of 12 bases. In germline, CDR1 is SEHNR, CDR2 FQNEAQ (reference sequence). The CDR3 is CASSPAGASYNEQFF. The CDR3 DNA sequence: TGTGCCAGCAGCCCGGCGGGGGCGTCCTACAATGAGCAGTTCTTC.

The rearrangement joins TRBV4-1 to TRBJ1-6; a possible D gene is TRBD1 (5 bases). Germline CDR1 MGHRA, CDR2 YSYEKL. CDR3 length equals 13 residues. V lost 0 bases, J lost 9 bases, and 6 bases lay in between. CDR3: CASSQDRVSPLHF. The CDR3 DNA sequence: TGCGCCAGCAGCCAAGACAGGGTTTCACCCCTCCACTTT.

The chain carries TRBV13 and TRBJ1-2; possible D gene TRBD1, 5 bases. Germline CDR1 and CDR2: PRHDT and FYEKMQ (reference sequence). The CDR3 consists of 13 residues. V lost 7 bases and J lost 3, with 12 bases in between. The CDR3 DNA sequence: TGTGCCAGCAAAGCCGGGGACTACTATGGCTACACCTTC. Translating it yields CASKAGDYYGYTF.

The chain links TRBV6-5 to TRBJ2-7; the D gene is possibly TRBD1 (6 bases). V was trimmed by 0 bases and J by 2 bases, leaving 8 bases between them. CDR3 length: 14 residues. The V gene's germline CDR1 is MNHEY and CDR2 SVGAGI. The CDR3 spells CASSYSDRPYEQYF. As DNA, the CDR3 is TGTGCCAGCAGTTACTCGGACAGACCCTACGAGCAGTACTTC.

The V gene is TRBV6-5, the J gene TRBJ1-6; TRBD1 agrees at 7 bases. This CDR3 contains 16 residues. V lost 3 bases and J lost 1; bases outside the gene matches: 3. Germline V gene sequence: CDR1 MNHEY, CDR2 SVGAGI. The CDR3 here is CASSYTGVSYNSPLHF. The CDR3, as DNA: TGTGCCAGCAGTTATACAGGGGTTTCCTATAATTCACCCCTCCACTTT.

The J gene is TRBJ1-1, the V gene TRBV10-2; 9 nucleotides align to TRBD1. Germline CDR1 reads WSHSY; CDR2 reads SAAADI. This CDR3 region has 14 residues. Trimming removed 9 bases from V and 1 base from J; junction bases left unmatched: 6. The CDR3 loop reads CASTTGGANTEAFF. The CDR3 DNA reads TGCGCCAGTACCACAGGGGGCGCGAACACTGAAGCTTTCTTT.

The chain is built from TRBV27 and TRBJ1-5; a weak D match, TRBD1 (5 bases). The CDR3 is made up of 14 amino acids. Trimming pared 4 bases from V and 3 bases from J, leaving 10 bases between. CDR1 and CDR2 from the germline V gene are MNHEY and SMNVEV (reference sequence). CDR3 coding DNA: TGTGCCAGCAGTTCAGACAGTCCCAATCAGCCCCAGCATTTT. This codes for CASSSDSPNQPQHF.

The rearrangement links TRBV12-5 to TRBJ2-7; a possible D gene is TRBD2 (5 bases). CDR3 length: 14 amino acids. CDR1 and CDR2 from the germline V gene are LGHNT and FRNRAP. With 1 base removed from V and 4 bases from J, the gap between germline ends came to 11 bases. CDR3 sequence reads: CASGLGGSYYEQYF. The DNA for the CDR3 is TGTGCTAGTGGTTTGGGAGGGAGTTATTACGAGCAGTACTTC. The variable domain in full, completed from reference TRBV12-5 and TRBJ2-7, reads DARVTQTPRHKVTEMGQEVTMRCQPILGHNTVFWYRQTMMQGLELLAYFRNRAPLDDSGMPKDRFSAEMPDATLATLKIQPSEPRDSAVYFCASGLGGSYYEQYFGPGTRLTVT.

This chain connects TRBV30 to TRBJ2-1; TRBD2 matches at 10 bases. Germline V gene sequence: CDR1 GTSNPN, CDR2 SVGIG (reference sequence). V lost 2 bases to trimming and J lost 6 bases; unmatched junction nucleotides: 4. This CDR3 is 14 amino acids long. The CDR3 loop is CAWSLASGGNEQFF. The CDR3 DNA is TGTGCCTGGAGTCTTGCTAGCGGGGGCAATGAGCAGTTCTTC.

This sequence joins TRBV6-5 and TRBJ2-7; 8 nucleotides line up with TRBD1. Germline lookup yields CDR1 MNHEY and CDR2 SVGAGI. V dropped 4 bases and J dropped 2; count of bases not matched to a gene: 7. The CDR3 is made up of 15 amino acids. The CDR3 nucleotides are TGTGCCAGCAGTTCTGACAGGGGACCTACCTACGAGCAGTACTTC. This sequence encodes CASSSDRGPTYEQYF.

The chain carries TRBV4-3 and TRBJ1-2; 9 positions match TRBD1. The CDR3 length is 15 residues. Germline CDR1 LGHNA, CDR2 YSLEER. V shed 3 bases, J shed 6 bases, and the junction held 8 bases outside the gene matches. CDR3 sequence: CASSHGTGWGDGYTF. CDR3 coding DNA: TGCGCCAGCAGCCATGGGACAGGGTGGGGCGATGGCTACACCTTC.

This chain connects TRBV14 to TRBJ2-7; D ambiguous. Germline loops: CDR1 SGHDN, CDR2 FVKESK. V was cut by 2 bases and J by 2 bases, with 10 bases left in between. The CDR3 consists of 14 residues. Written as DNA, the CDR3 is TGTGCCAGCAGCCAATATTCCGGAACCTACGAGCAGTACTTC. Translated, it gives CASSQYSGTYEQYF.

The chain recombines TRBV5-1 with TRBJ1-1; a possible D gene is TRBD1 (6 bases). The germline CDR1 and CDR2 sequences are SGHRS and YFSETQ. V shed 3 bases and J shed 1 base, with 10 bases lying between them. There are 14 residues in the CDR3. The CDR3 sequence: CASSSRGGNTEAFF. The CDR3 nucleotides read TGCGCCAGCAGCTCGCGAGGGGGGAACACTGAAGCTTTCTTT.

A remark on this clone: In the same sample, other DNA sequences code for this CDR3. V is TRBV20-1 and J is TRBJ2-1; D is uncertain. Trimming removed 2 bases at V and 8 bases at J, with 7 bases between. The CDR3 consists of 11 residues. Germline lookup yields CDR1 DFQATT and CDR2 SNEGSKA (reference sequence). In DNA, the CDR3 is TGCAGTGCTAGACTGGTAGATGAGCAGTTCTTC. It yields the protein CSARLVDEQFF.

V and J are TRBV7-2 and TRBJ2-3; TRBD2 agrees at 8 bases. CDR3 length: 16 amino acids. Germline V gene sequence: CDR1 SGHTA, CDR2 FQGNSA. J lost 0 bases, V lost 3 bases, and 5 bases had no gene match. CDR3 in DNA: TGTGCCAGCAGCTTTTTACCGGGAGGGAGCACAGATACGCAGTATTTT. Residues: CASSFLPGGSTDTQYF. Variable domain in full (rest from reference TRBV7-2 and TRBJ2-3): GAGVSQSPSNKVTEKGKDVELRCDPISGHTALYWYRQSLGQGLEFLIYFQGNSAPDKSGLPSDRFSAERTGGSVSTLTIQRTQQEDSAVYLCASSFLPGGSTDTQYFGPGTRLTVL.

The chain carries TRBV28 and TRBJ2-1; D is uncertain. Germline lookup yields CDR1 MDHEN and CDR2 SYDVKM. This CDR3 contains 13 residues. The V and J ends lost 11 bases and 0 bases respectively, with 11 bases between them. The CDR3 bases are TGTGCCTCGCAGATAAGCTCCTACAATGAGCAGTTCTTC. Amino acids: CASQISSYNEQFF.

This clone was picked up one time. V gene TRBV4-1 combines with J gene TRBJ2-2; D is undetermined. Germline V gives CDR1 MGHRA, CDR2 YSYEKL. The CDR3 is made up of 16 amino acids. V lost 5 bases and J lost 2, with 15 bases in between. CDR3 sequence reads: CASSTRTGENTGELFF. CDR3 nucleotides: TGCGCCAGCAGCACTCGGACGGGCGAAAACACCGGGGAGCTGTTTTTT.

The chain combines TRBV4-1 with TRBJ1-1; D might be TRBD1 (6 bases). The CDR3 totals 16 residues. Germline CDR1 is MGHRA and CDR2 is YSYEKL. Trimming removed 0 bases at V and 1 base at J, with 12 bases between. The CDR3 bases are TGCGCCAGCAGCCAAGACAGGGGTCAAGGGAACACTGAAGCTTTCTTT. Protein sequence: CASSQDRGQGNTEAFF.

The V gene is TRBV11-1, the J gene TRBJ2-2; 9 nucleotides align to TRBD1. The CDR3 contains 17 residues. The germline V gene has CDR1 SGHAT and CDR2 FQDESV (reference sequence). V trimming: 5 bases; J trimming: 4 bases; junction bases outside the gene matches: 11. CDR3 residues: CASSDEWDRATTGELFF. In DNA, the CDR3 is TGTGCCAGCAGCGATGAATGGGACAGGGCGACCACCGGGGAGCTGTTTTTT.

The V call is TRBV5-4, the J call TRBJ2-5, with D possibly TRBD2 on 6 matching bases. CDR1 is SGHNT and CDR2 is YYREEE in the germline V gene (reference sequence). The CDR3 is made up of 14 amino acids. V was trimmed by 3 bases and J by 4 bases, leaving 13 bases between them. The CDR3 reads CASSWSPGLETQYF. The CDR3 DNA sequence: TGTGCCAGCAGCTGGTCTCCGGGACTAGAGACCCAGTACTTC.

The J gene is TRBJ1-4, the V gene TRBV7-9, with 10 bases aligning to TRBD1. CDR1 is SEHNR and CDR2 is FQNEAQ in the germline V gene (reference sequence). The V gene end was trimmed by 5 bases and the J gene end by 8 bases; junction bases not matched to a gene: 8. This CDR3 comprises 15 residues. The CDR3 nucleotides read TGTGCCAGCAGCCCTTGGACAGGGGGGCGCGAAAAACTGTTTTTT. Protein sequence: CASSPWTGGREKLFF. The complete variable domain, with remaining parts taken from reference TRBV7-9 and TRBJ1-4, reads DTGVSQNPRHKITKRGQNVTFRCDPISEHNRLYWYRQTLGQGPEFLTYFQNEAQLEKSRLLSDRFSAERPKGSFSTLEIQRTEQGDSAMYLCASSPWTGGREKLFFGSGTQLSVL.